Reported below is one T cell receptor beta chain. Its antigen remains unidentified. The data derive from a study of regulatory T cells in long-lasting Graves disease. Whole-study results and caveats: Among persistent patients, a larger number of public clonotypes were shared (over 2,500) than among newly diagnosed patients (under 1,000).

Stated time point: newly diagnosed GD, antithyroid drugs for less than 3 months. After RNA was extracted from PBMCs, the TCR library was made from it. Construction of TCR beta libraries relied on iRepertoire HTBI primers and on Arm-PCR targeting CDR3 regions. MiXCR, run by TCRdb on the multiplex PCR reads, gives a single entry per CDR3 protein. The repertoire has hundreds of thousands of distinct CDR3 sequences, 16% of them found once; the top ten carry 15% to 20%. These data also featured in a second study, about T cells in Graves' hyperthyroidism and ophthalmopathy. That report notes: During a first-round RT-PCR of the TCR CDR3, the HTBI primer set was used.

The specimen comprised peripheral blood mononuclear cells (PBMCs), sampled at new diagnosis, from a patient treated with antithyroid drugs. This TCR came from a woman aged 25 to 45 with Graves disease.

The CDR3 nucleotides are TGTGCCAGCAGTTACGATGCTAGCGGGATCTACGAGCAGTTCTTC. Amino acids: CASSYDASGIYEQFF. The chain employs TRBV6-1 and TRBJ2-1; 9 nucleotides agree with TRBD2. Trimming removed 5 bases from V and 10 bases from J; junction bases left unmatched: 12. Germline assignment: CDR1 MNHNS and CDR2 SASEGT. The CDR3 covers 15 residues.